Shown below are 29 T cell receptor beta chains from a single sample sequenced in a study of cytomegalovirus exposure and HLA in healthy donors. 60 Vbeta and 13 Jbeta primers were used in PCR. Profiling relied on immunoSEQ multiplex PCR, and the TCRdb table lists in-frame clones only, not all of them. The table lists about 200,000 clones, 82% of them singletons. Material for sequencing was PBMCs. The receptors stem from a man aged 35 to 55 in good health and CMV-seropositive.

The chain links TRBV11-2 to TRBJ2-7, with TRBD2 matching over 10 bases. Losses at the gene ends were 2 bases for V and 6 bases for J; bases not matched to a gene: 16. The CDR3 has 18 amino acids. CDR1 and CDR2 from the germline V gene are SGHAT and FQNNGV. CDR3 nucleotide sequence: TGTGCCAGCAGCTTAATGAGGTCCGCTGCTAGCGGGAGTCTCGAGCAGTACGTC. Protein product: CASSLMRSAASGSLEQYV.

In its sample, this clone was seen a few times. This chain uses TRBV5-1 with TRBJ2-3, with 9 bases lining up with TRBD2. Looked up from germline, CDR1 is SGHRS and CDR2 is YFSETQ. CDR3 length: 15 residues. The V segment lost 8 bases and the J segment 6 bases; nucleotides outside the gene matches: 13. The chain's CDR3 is CASGPGGSGSDTQYF. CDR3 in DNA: TGCGCCAGTGGTCCGGGGGGTAGCGGGAGTGATACGCAGTATTTT.

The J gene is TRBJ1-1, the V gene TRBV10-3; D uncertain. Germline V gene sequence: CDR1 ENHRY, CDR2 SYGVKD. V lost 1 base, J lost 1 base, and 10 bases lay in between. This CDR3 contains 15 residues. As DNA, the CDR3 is TGTGCCATCAGTGAGTTTGTACAGCCGAACACTGAAGCTTTCTTT. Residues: CAISEFVQPNTEAFF.

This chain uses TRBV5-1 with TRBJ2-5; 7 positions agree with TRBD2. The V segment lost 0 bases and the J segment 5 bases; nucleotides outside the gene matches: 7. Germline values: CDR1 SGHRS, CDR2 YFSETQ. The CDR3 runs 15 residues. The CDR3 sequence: CASSLAGPGGETQYF. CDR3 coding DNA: TGCGCCAGCAGCTTGGCGGGCCCCGGGGGGGAGACCCAGTACTTC.

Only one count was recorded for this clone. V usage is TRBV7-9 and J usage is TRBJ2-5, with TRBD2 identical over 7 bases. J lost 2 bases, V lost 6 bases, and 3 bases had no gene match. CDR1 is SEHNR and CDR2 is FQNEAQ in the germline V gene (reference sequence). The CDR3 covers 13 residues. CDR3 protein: CASRWDYQETQYF. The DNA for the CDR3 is TGTGCCAGCAGGTGGGACTATCAAGAGACCCAGTACTTC.

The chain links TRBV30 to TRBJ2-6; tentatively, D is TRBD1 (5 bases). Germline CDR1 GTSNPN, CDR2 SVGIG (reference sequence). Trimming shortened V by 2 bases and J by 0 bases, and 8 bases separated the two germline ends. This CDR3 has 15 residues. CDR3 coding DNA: TGTGCCTGGAGTATAGACAGCTCTGGGGCCAACGTCCTGACTTTC. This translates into CAWSIDSSGANVLTF.

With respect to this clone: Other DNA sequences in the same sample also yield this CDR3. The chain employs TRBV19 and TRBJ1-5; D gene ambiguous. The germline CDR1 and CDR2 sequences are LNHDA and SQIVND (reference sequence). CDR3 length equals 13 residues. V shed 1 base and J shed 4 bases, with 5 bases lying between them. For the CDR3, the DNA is TGTGCCAGTAGTATAGGAGGGAATCAGCCCCAGCATTTT. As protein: CASSIGGNQPQHF.

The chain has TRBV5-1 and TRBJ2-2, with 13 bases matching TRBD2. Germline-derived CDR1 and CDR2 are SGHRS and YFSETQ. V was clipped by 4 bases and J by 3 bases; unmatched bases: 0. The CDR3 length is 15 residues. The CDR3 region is CASSGTSGDTGELFF. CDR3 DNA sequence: TGCGCCAGCAGCGGGACTAGCGGGGACACCGGGGAGCTGTTTTTT.

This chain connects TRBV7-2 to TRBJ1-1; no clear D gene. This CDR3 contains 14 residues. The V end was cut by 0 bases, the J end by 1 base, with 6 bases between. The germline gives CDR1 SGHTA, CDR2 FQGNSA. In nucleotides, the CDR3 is TGTGCCAGCAGCTTAGCTAGTGAGAACACTGAAGCTTTCTTT. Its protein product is CASSLASENTEAFF.

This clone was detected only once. The CDR3 DNA sequence: TGTGCCAGTAGAGGTGGGGGCAGGGGTAGGGCAGATACGCAGTATTTT. It codes for CASRGGGRGRADTQYF. The J gene is TRBJ2-3, the V gene TRBV19; D is possibly TRBD1 (6 bases). The CDR3 has 16 residues. V was pared by 6 bases and J by 4 bases, with 20 bases between. The V gene's germline CDR1 is LNHDA and CDR2 SQIVND (reference sequence). Complete variable domain (other parts from reference TRBV19 and TRBJ2-3): DGGITQSPKYLFRKEGQNVTLSCEQNLNHDAMYWYRQDPGQGLRLIYYSQIVNDFQKGDIAEGYSVSREKKESFPLTVTSAQKNPTAFYLCASRGGGRGRADTQYFGPGTRLTVL.

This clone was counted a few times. In nucleotides, the CDR3 is TGTGCCAGCAGAGAAACAGGGGGCGAGCAGTACTTC. Protein sequence: CASRETGGEQYF. This chain connects TRBV2 to TRBJ2-7; 8 nucleotides agree with TRBD1. This CDR3 is 12 amino acids long. V lost 6 bases and J lost 6; bases outside the gene matches: 4. Germline CDR1 SNHLY, CDR2 FYNNEI.

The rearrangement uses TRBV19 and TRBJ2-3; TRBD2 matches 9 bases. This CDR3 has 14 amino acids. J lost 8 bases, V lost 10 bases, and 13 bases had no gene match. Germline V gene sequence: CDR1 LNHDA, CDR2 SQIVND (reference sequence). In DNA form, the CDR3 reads TGTGCCACGAGTACAGCGGGAGGAGGGGCTACGCAGTATTTT. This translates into CATSTAGGGATQYF.

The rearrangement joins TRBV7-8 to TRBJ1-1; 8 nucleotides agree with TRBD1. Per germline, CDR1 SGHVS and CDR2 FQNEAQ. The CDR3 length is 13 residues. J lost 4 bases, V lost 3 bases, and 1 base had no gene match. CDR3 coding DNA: TGTGCCAGCAGCTTCGACAGGGGCACTGAAGCTTTCTTT. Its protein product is CASSFDRGTEAFF.

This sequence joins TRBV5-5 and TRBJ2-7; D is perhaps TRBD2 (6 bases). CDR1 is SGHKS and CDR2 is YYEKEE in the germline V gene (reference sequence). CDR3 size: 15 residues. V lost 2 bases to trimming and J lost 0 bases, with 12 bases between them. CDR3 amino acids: CASSFLLGGSYEQYF. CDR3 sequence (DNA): TGTGCCAGCAGCTTCCTTCTCGGGGGCTCCTACGAGCAGTACTTC.

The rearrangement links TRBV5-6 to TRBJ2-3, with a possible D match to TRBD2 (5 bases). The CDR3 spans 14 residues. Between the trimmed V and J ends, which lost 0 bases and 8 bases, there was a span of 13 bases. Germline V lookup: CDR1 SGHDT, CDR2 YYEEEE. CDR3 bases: TGTGCCAGCAGCTTGGACCCGGGCGAGGGTACGCAGTATTTT. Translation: CASSLDPGEGTQYF.

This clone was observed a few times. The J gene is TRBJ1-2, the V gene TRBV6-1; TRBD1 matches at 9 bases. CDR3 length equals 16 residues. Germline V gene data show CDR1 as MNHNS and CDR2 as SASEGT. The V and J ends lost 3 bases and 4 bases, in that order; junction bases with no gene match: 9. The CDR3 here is CASSDPTGGALYGYTF. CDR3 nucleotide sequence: TGTGCCAGCAGTGACCCGACAGGGGGAGCTCTCTATGGCTACACCTTC.

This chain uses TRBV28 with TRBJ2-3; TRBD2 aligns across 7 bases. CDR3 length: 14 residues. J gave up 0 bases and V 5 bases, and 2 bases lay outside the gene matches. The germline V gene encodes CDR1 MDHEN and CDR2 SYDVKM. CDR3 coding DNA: TGTGCCAGCAGTCGACTAGCTAGCACAGATACGCAGTATTTT. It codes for CASSRLASTDTQYF.

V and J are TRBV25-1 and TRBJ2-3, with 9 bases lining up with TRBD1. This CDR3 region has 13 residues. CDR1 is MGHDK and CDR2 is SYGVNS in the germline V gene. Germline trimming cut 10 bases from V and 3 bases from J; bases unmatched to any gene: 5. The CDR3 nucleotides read TGTGCCACCTCGACAGGGGGTACAGATACGCAGTATTTT. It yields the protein CATSTGGTDTQYF.

CDR3 DNA sequence: TGTGCCAGCAGCTTAGGGACAGGGATCCGGAACACCGGGGAGCTGTTTTTT. It translates to CASSLGTGIRNTGELFF. J is TRBJ2-2 and V is TRBV11-3; the match to TRBD1 covers 8 bases. Germline CDR1 reads SGHNT; CDR2 reads YENEEA. V lost 1 base and J lost 1; bases outside the gene matches: 5. CDR3 length equals 17 residues. Supplemented by reference TRBV11-3 and TRBJ2-2, the full variable domain reads EAGVVQSPRYKIIEKKQPVAFWCNPISGHNTLYWYLQNLGQGPELLIRYENEEAVDDSQLPKDRFSAERLKGVDSTLKIQPAELGDSAVYLCASSLGTGIRNTGELFFGEGSRLTVL.

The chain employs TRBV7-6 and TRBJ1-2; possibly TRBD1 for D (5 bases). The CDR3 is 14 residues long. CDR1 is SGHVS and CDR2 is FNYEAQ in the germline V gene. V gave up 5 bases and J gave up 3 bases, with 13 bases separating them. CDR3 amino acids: CASSLGGLHYGYTF. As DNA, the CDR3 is TGTGCCAGCAGCCTGGGGGGACTGCACTATGGCTACACCTTC.

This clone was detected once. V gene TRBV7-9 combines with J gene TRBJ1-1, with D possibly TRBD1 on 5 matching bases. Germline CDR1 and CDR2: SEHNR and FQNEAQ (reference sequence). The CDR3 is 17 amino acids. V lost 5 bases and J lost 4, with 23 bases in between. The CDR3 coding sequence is TGTGCCAGCAGCCCCTCTCCGGCTCCGAGTGGGGCCACTGAAGCTTTCTTT. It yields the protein CASSPSPAPSGATEAFF. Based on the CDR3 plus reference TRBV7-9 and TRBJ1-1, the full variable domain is DTGVSQNPRHKITKRGQNVTFRCDPISEHNRLYWYRQTLGQGPEFLTYFQNEAQLEKSRLLSDRFSAERPKGSFSTLEIQRTEQGDSAMYLCASSPSPAPSGATEAFFGQGTRLTVV.

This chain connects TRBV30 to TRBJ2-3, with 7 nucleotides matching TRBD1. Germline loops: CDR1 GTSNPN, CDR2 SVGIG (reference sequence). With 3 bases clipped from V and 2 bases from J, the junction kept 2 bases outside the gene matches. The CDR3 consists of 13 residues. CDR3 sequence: CAWRGTATDTQYF. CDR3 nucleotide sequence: TGTGCCTGGAGGGGGACAGCCACAGATACGCAGTATTTT.

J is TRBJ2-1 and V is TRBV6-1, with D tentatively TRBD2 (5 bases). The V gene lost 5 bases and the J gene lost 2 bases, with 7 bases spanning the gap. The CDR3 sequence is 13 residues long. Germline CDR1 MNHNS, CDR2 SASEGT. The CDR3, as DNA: TGTGCCAGCAGTTTCGGGACCTACAATGAGCAGTTCTTC. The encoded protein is CASSFGTYNEQFF.

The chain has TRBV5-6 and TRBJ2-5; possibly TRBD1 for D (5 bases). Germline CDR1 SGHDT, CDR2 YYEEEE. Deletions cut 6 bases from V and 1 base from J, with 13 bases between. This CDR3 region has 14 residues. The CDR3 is CASTATGTQETQYF. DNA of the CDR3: TGTGCCAGCACCGCAACAGGAACCCAAGAGACCCAGTACTTC.

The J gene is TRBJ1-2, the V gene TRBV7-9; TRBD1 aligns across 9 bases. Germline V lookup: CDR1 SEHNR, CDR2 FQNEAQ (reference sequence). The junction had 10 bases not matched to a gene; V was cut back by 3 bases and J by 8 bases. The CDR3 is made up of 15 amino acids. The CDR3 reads CASSLGGQGGGGYTF. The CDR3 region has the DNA TGTGCCAGCAGCTTGGGGGGACAGGGTGGTGGAGGCTACACCTTC.

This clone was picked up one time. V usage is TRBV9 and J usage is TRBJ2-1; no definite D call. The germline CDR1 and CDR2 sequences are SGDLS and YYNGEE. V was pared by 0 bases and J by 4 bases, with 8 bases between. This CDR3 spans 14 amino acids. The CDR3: CASSVGRFYNEQFF. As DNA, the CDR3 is TGTGCCAGCAGCGTAGGTCGGTTTTACAATGAGCAGTTCTTC.

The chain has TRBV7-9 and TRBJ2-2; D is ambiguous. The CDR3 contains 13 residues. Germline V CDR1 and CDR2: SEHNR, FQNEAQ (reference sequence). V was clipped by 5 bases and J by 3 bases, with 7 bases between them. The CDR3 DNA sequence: TGTGCCAGCAGCCCCATTCACACCGGGGAGCTGTTTTTT. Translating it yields CASSPIHTGELFF.

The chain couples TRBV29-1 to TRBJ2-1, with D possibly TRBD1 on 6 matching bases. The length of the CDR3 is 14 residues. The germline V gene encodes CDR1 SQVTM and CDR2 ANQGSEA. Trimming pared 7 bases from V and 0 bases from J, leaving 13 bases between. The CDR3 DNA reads TGCAGCGCGACAGGACCCAGCTCCTACAATGAGCAGTTCTTC. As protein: CSATGPSSYNEQFF.

CDR3: CASSFELGPAVGNQPQHF. CDR3 nucleotides: TGTGCCAGCAGCTTCGAACTGGGTCCGGCGGTCGGCAATCAGCCCCAGCATTTT. The chain has TRBV7-7 and TRBJ1-5; D call uncertain. Germline V gives CDR1 SSHAT, CDR2 FNYEAQ (reference sequence). The CDR3 runs 18 residues. V was trimmed by 3 bases and J by 2 bases, leaving 20 bases between them. The full variable domain, rest sourced from reference TRBV7-7 and TRBJ1-5, is GAGVSQSPRYKVTKRGQDVTLRCDPISSHATLYWYQQALGQGPEFLTYFNYEAQPDKSGLPSDRFSAERPEGSISTLTIQRTEQRDSAMYRCASSFELGPAVGNQPQHFGDGTRLSIL.